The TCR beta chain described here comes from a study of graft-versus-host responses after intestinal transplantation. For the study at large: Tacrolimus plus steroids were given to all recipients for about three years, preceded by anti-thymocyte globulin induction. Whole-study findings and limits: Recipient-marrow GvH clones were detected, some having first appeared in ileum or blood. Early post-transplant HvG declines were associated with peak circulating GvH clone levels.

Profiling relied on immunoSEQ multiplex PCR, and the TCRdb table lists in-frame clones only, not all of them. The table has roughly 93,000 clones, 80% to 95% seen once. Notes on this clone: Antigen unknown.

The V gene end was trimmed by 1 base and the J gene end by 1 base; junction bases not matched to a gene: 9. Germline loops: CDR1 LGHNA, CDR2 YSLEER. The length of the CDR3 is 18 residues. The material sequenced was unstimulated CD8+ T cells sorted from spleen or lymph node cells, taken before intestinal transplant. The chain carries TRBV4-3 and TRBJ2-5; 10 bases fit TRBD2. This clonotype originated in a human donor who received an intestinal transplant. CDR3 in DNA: TGCGCCAGCAGCCAAGGAGGTCCGAGCGGGGGGGGCCAAGAGACCCAGTACTTC. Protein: CASSQGGPSGGGQETQYF.